This entry features one T cell receptor beta chain sequence. The source of the sample is a study of cytomegalovirus exposure and HLA in healthy donors. A multiplex PCR was run with 60 Vbeta primers and 13 Jbeta primers. TCRdb's copy holds only in-frame clones and misses some; the assay was immunoSEQ multiplex PCR. This table lists about 120,000 clones. The receptor comes from a middle-aged man in good health and CMV-seropositive. The sequencing sample was made of PBMCs.

The CDR3 loop is CAIKDRAPKYGYTF. The CDR3 DNA follows: TGTGCCATCAAGGACAGGGCTCCGAAGTATGGCTACACCTTC. V and J are TRBV10-3 and TRBJ1-2; 8 bases are a match to TRBD1. The CDR3 consists of 14 residues. V dropped 7 bases and J dropped 5; count of bases not matched to a gene: 9. Germline V gene data show CDR1 as ENHRY and CDR2 as SYGVKD.